A selection of T cell receptor beta chains follows, all from one sample in a study of cytomegalovirus exposure and HLA in healthy donors. The table came from immunoSEQ multiplex PCR; TCRdb's copy has only in-frame clones and leaves some out. This table has around 200,000 clones, around 84% appearing once. The sample comprised PBMCs. These receptors were taken from a girl aged 2 to 9 in good health and CMV-seropositive. The CDR3 runs from the conserved cysteine through the conserved F or W. The D gene is left open where the match is weak. The size entry is marked missing in some rows and otherwise reads once, few, many or a size class.

d_call j_call v_call clone_size cdr3_aa cdr3_nt
NA TRBJ1-1 TRBV25-1 NA CASSSMNTEAFF TGTGCCAGCAGTTCTATGAACACTGAAGCTTTCTTT
NA TRBJ1-2 TRBV2 NA CASSARTGTIGGYTF TGTGCCAGCAGTGCTAGGACCGGGACAATTGGAGGCTACACCTTC
NA TRBJ1-6 TRBV6-5 NA CASSTTGRSPLHF TGTGCCAGCAGTACAACTGGGCGATCACCCCTCCACTTT
NA TRBJ1-1 TRBV2 NA CASSESGYTEAFF TGTGCCAGCAGTGAGTCGGGGTACACTGAAGCTTTCTTT
TRBD1 TRBJ1-5 TRBV29-1 NA CSAFTGVPNQPQHF TGCAGCGCCTTTACAGGGGTGCCCAATCAGCCCCAGCATTTT
NA TRBJ2-6 TRBV30 NA CAWSVRDYTSSGANVLTF TGTGCCTGGAGTGTACGAGACTACACTAGCTCTGGGGCCAACGTCCTGACTTTC
NA TRBJ1-2 TRBV6-1 NA CASRPTLANYGYPF TGTGCCAGCAGGCCGACTCTGGCTAACTATGGCTACCCCTTC
NA TRBJ1-3 TRBV6-4 NA CASSDSIGGNPGNTIYF TGTGCCAGCAGTGACTCAATTGGAGGGAACCCTGGAAACACCATATATTTT
NA TRBJ1-4 TRBV2 NA CASSVGRQNEKLFF TGTGCCAGCAGTGTCGGCAGACAAAATGAAAAACTGTTTTTT
TRBD2 TRBJ2-1 TRBV13 NA CASSLWEGPNEQFF TGTGCCAGCAGCTTATGGGAGGGCCCAAATGAGCAGTTCTTC
NA TRBJ1-5 TRBV6-1 NA CASSKGVESNQPQHF TGTGCCAGCAGTAAGGGAGTTGAGAGCAATCAGCCCCAGCATTTT
NA TRBJ1-2 TRBV7-9 few CASSLAQGLGYTF TGTGCCAGCAGCTTAGCGCAGGGGCTAGGCTACACCTTC
TRBD1 TRBJ1-2 TRBV14 NA CASSHSRGIQGTDGYTF TGTGCCAGCAGCCACAGCCGGGGGATCCAGGGGACAGATGGCTACACCTTC
TRBD2 TRBJ2-1 TRBV2 NA CASSDYLGGLTYNEQFF TGTGCCAGCAGTGATTATCTGGGGGGACTAACCTACAATGAGCAGTTCTTC
NA TRBJ2-7 TRBV2 NA CASSVQGTYEQYF TGTGCCAGCAGTGTACAGGGCACCTACGAGCAGTACTTC
TRBD1 TRBJ1-1 TRBV28 NA CASSLHEDRAGKAFF TGTGCCAGCAGTTTGCACGAGGACAGGGCCGGAAAAGCTTTCTTT
NA TRBJ1-2 TRBV28 NA CASTRADRIGYTF TGTGCCAGCACCAGGGCAGACAGGATCGGCTACACCTTC
NA TRBJ1-4 TRBV28 NA CASSPGGREKLFF TGTGCCAGCAGTCCCGGGGGTAGGGAAAAACTGTTTTTT
NA TRBJ2-6 TRBV19 NA CATRVSSGANVLTF TGTGCCACCCGAGTGTCCTCTGGGGCCAACGTCCTGACTTTC
TRBD1 TRBJ1-1 TRBV30 few CAWETGGTEAFF TGTGCCTGGGAAACAGGGGGCACTGAAGCTTTCTTT
NA TRBJ1-1 TRBV4-2 NA CASSQDPGGNTEAFF TGTGCCAGCAGCCAAGATCCGGGAGGGAACACTGAAGCTTTCTTT
NA TRBJ1-1 TRBV25-1 NA CASKNYRESSQAFF TGTGCCAGCAAAAATTACAGGGAATCTTCTCAAGCTTTCTTT
NA TRBJ1-1 TRBV2 NA CATQRDGTEAFF TGTGCCACCCAGAGGGATGGCACTGAAGCTTTCTTT
TRBD2 TRBJ2-3 TRBV7-3 once CASSLTSGGAGDTQYF TGTGCCAGCAGCTTAACTAGCGGGGGGGCCGGCGATACGCAGTATTTT
NA TRBJ1-1 TRBV5-1 NA CASSSKRTVVGTEAFF TGCGCCAGCAGCTCAAAAAGGACAGTCGTGGGCACTGAAGCTTTCTTT
NA TRBJ2-7 TRBV28 NA CASSLWQGGSYEQYF TGTGCCAGCAGTTTATGGCAGGGAGGCTCCTACGAGCAGTACTTC
NA TRBJ2-3 TRBV6-6 NA CASSQQVADTQYF TGTGCCAGCAGTCAACAGGTCGCAGATACGCAGTATTTT
TRBD1 TRBJ2-2 TRBV7-7 NA CASSPNPGQGAGELFF TGTGCCAGCAGCCCTAATCCGGGACAGGGAGCCGGGGAGCTGTTTTTT
NA TRBJ1-3 TRBV30 NA CAWSVSDRGNTIYF TGTGCCTGGAGTGTCAGTGACAGGGGAAACACCATATATTTT
NA TRBJ1-1 TRBV11-3 NA CASSATQVDGAFF TGTGCCAGCAGCGCCACCCAGGTTGATGGAGCTTTCTTT
TRBD1 TRBJ2-7 TRBV9 once CASSTGGSSGYEQYF TGTGCCAGCAGCACAGGGGGTTCGAGCGGCTACGAGCAGTACTTC
TRBD1 TRBJ2-7 TRBV11-2 NA CASSLVLGRGPFEQYF TGTGCCAGCAGCTTAGTGCTGGGCAGGGGGCCTTTCGAGCAGTACTTC
NA TRBJ2-1 TRBV30 NA CAWSVKVGQGINEQFF TGTGCCTGGAGTGTAAAAGTGGGTCAGGGGATCAATGAGCAGTTCTTC
TRBD2 TRBJ2-3 TRBV10-3 once CAISEPTSGSPDTQYF TGTGCCATCAGTGAGCCGACTAGCGGGAGTCCAGATACGCAGTATTTT
NA TRBJ2-6 TRBV5-1 NA CASSFQILSGANVLTF TGCGCCAGCAGCTTTCAGATACTATCTGGGGCCAACGTCCTGACTTTC
NA TRBJ1-1 TRBV10-3 NA CAISEGGDGPEAFF TGTGCCATCAGTGAAGGCGGGGACGGGCCTGAAGCTTTCTTT
TRBD1 TRBJ1-2 TRBV5-1 NA CASRTGGEITYGYTF TGCGCCAGCAGAACAGGGGGCGAGATTACCTATGGCTACACCTTC
TRBD1 TRBJ2-3 TRBV6-1 NA CASNPTGAFTDTQYF TGTGCCAGCAACCCGACAGGGGCCTTCACAGATACGCAGTATTTT
NA TRBJ2-7 TRBV5-4 NA CASRSGISYEQYF TGTGCCAGCAGGTCCGGGATTTCCTACGAGCAGTACTTC